These 28 T cell receptor beta chains were sequenced from one sample in a study of beta chain features in type 1 diabetes. cDNA synthesis used the whole RNA isolate, giving expressed TCRB sequences. Method: immunoSEQ multiplex PCR; TCRdb's copy keeps in-frame clones and lacks some. The data contain 300,000 to 450,000 clones, around 12% of them singletons. The sequenced material came from naive CD4+ T cells from blood. The receptors shown here come from a man aged 18 to 30 in good health.

In its sample, this clone was seen a few times. The chain uses TRBV30 and TRBJ1-2; 8 bases fit TRBD1. Germline lookup yields CDR1 GTSNPN and CDR2 SVGIG (reference sequence). V lost 8 bases to trimming and J lost 6 bases; unmatched junction nucleotides: 11. This CDR3 is built from 13 residues. The CDR3 DNA reads as TGTGCCGGAAAACCCGGACAGGGACATGGCTACACCTTC. It yields the protein CAGKPGQGHGYTF.

The chain joins TRBV29-1 to TRBJ1-1; tentative D call: TRBD1 (5 bases). CDR1 SQVTM and CDR2 ANQGSEA come from the germline V gene. Trimming pared 6 bases from V and 3 bases from J, leaving 14 bases between. The CDR3 runs to 13 residues. In DNA form, the CDR3 reads TGCAGCGTCCGAGCCTTAGGGGACACTGAAGCTTTCTTT. This sequence encodes CSVRALGDTEAFF.

This clone was observed a handful of times. The chain has TRBV19 and TRBJ2-5; maybe TRBD2 (5 bases). Germline V gene data show CDR1 as LNHDA and CDR2 as SQIVND (reference sequence). V dropped 3 bases and J dropped 3 bases, with 11 bases sitting between them. The CDR3 loop spans 14 amino acids. In DNA, the CDR3 is TGTGCCAGTAGTATCCTAGCACGGGAAGAGACCCAGTACTTC. This encodes CASSILAREETQYF.

This clone was seen more than once but under ten times. The genes are TRBV7-8 and TRBJ1-5; 7 bases agree with TRBD1. In germline, CDR1 is SGHVS, CDR2 FQNEAQ. Losses at the gene ends were 5 bases for V and 3 bases for J; bases not matched to a gene: 4. The CDR3 has 14 amino acids. CDR3: CASSPTGPNQPQHF. The DNA for the CDR3 is TGTGCCAGCAGCCCGACAGGGCCCAATCAGCCCCAGCATTTT. Complete variable domain (other parts from reference TRBV7-8 and TRBJ1-5): GAGVSQSPRYKVAKRGQDVALRCDPISGHVSLFWYQQALGQGPEFLTYFQNEAQLDKSGLPSDRFFAERPEGSVSTLKIQRTQQEDSAVYLCASSPTGPNQPQHFGDGTRLSIL.

The chain combines TRBV28 with TRBJ2-3; 7 nucleotides agree with TRBD1. The CDR3 totals 15 residues. Germline-derived CDR1 and CDR2 are MDHEN and SYDVKM. The ends lost 2 bases at V and 0 bases at J; junction bases unmatched: 2. The CDR3 region has the DNA TGTGCCAGCAGTTTAACAGGGGCTAGCACAGATACGCAGTATTTT. It codes for CASSLTGASTDTQYF.

This chain links TRBV9 with TRBJ2-5; no reliable D call. CDR3 length equals 14 residues. Per germline, CDR1 SGDLS and CDR2 YYNGEE. V lost 0 bases to trimming and J lost 5 bases, with 11 bases between them. The chain's CDR3 is CASSVGSHEETQYF. CDR3 bases: TGTGCCAGCAGCGTAGGTTCTCATGAGGAGACCCAGTACTTC.

V is TRBV4-3 and J is TRBJ2-5; tentative D call: TRBD1 (5 bases). V lost 3 bases, J lost 3 bases, and 11 bases lay in between. Germline loops: CDR1 LGHNA, CDR2 YSLEER. This CDR3 is 14 amino acids long. The CDR3 reads CASSQDLREETQYF. The CDR3 DNA follows: TGCGCCAGCAGCCAGGATCTCAGGGAAGAGACCCAGTACTTC.

The gene calls are TRBV5-6 and TRBJ2-3, with 7 bases that match TRBD1. V gave up 1 base and J gave up 6 bases; unmatched junction bases: 5. The germline CDR1 and CDR2 sequences are SGHDT and YYEEEE. The CDR3 consists of 14 residues. The CDR3 protein is CASSLLRGPDTQYF. The CDR3 DNA reads as TGTGCCAGCAGCTTGTTAAGGGGGCCTGATACGCAGTATTTT.

The chain links TRBV29-1 to TRBJ1-1, with a possible D match to TRBD1 (5 bases). The germline V and J ends were trimmed by 6 bases and 4 bases, with 15 bases remaining between them. Germline V gives CDR1 SQVTM, CDR2 ANQGSEA. This CDR3 is built from 13 residues. CDR3 DNA sequence: TGCAGCGTCCAGGGTATCCTGGGCACTGAAGCTTTCTTT. It yields the protein CSVQGILGTEAFF.

The chain has TRBV7-9 and TRBJ1-1, with D unresolved. This CDR3 has 13 residues. Trimming took off 3 bases at V and 0 bases at J, with 5 bases between the two ends. Looked up from germline, CDR1 is SEHNR and CDR2 is FQNEAQ (reference sequence). CDR3 amino acids: CASSFTMNTEAFF. CDR3 nucleotides: TGTGCCAGCAGCTTCACTATGAACACTGAAGCTTTCTTT.

In its sample, this clone was seen a few times. The rearrangement uses TRBV6-1 and TRBJ2-7, with unresolved D. The V end lost 7 bases, the J end lost 2 bases, and 6 bases lay between the germline ends. The V gene's germline CDR1 is MNHNS and CDR2 SASEGT. The CDR3 spans 11 residues. CDR3 loop: CASTRPYEQYF. The DNA of the CDR3 is TGTGCCAGCACCAGGCCCTACGAGCAGTACTTC.

This clone was found a few times. This chain joins TRBV7-3 and TRBJ1-2; D might be TRBD1 (5 bases). The CDR3 is made up of 13 amino acids. Germline V gives CDR1 SGHTA, CDR2 FQGTGA. V was pared by 5 bases and J by 8 bases, with 15 bases between. The CDR3 region is CASSPGEVGGYTF. The DNA for the CDR3 is TGTGCCAGCAGCCCGGGGGAAGTAGGCGGCTACACCTTC.

This clone has more than one count but fewer than ten. The gene calls are TRBV7-2 and TRBJ2-3; D uncertain. The CDR3 has 15 amino acids. In germline, CDR1 is SGHTA, CDR2 FQGNSA. Trimming pared 3 bases from V and 0 bases from J, leaving 10 bases between. The CDR3 nucleotides read TGTGCCAGCAGCTTTAATGTCCCTAGCACAGATACGCAGTATTTT. The encoded protein is CASSFNVPSTDTQYF. Based on the CDR3 plus reference TRBV7-2 and TRBJ2-3, the full variable domain is GAGVSQSPSNKVTEKGKDVELRCDPISGHTALYWYRQSLGQGLEFLIYFQGNSAPDKSGLPSDRFSAERTGGSVSTLTIQRTQQEDSAVYLCASSFNVPSTDTQYFGPGTRLTVL.

This chain uses TRBV18 with TRBJ1-5, with 8 bases that match TRBD1. The CDR3 loop spans 16 amino acids. V dropped 2 bases and J dropped 4; count of bases not matched to a gene: 7. Germline CDR1 and CDR2: KGHSH and LQKENI. The CDR3 coding sequence is TGTGCCAGCTCACCAGGACAGGGTCGAGGGAATCAGCCCCAGCATTTT. This gives the protein CASSPGQGRGNQPQHF. The complete variable domain, with remaining parts taken from reference TRBV18 and TRBJ1-5, reads NAGVMQNPRHLVRRRGQEARLRCSPMKGHSHVYWYRQLPEEGLKFMVYLQKENIIDESGMPKERFSAEFPKEGPSILRIQQVVRGDSAAYFCASSPGQGRGNQPQHFGDGTRLSIL.

This clone has a handful of counts. The chain carries TRBV9 and TRBJ1-3, with D tentatively TRBD1 (5 bases). V lost 0 bases and J 3 bases, leaving 10 bases between the germline ends. The germline V gene has CDR1 SGDLS and CDR2 YYNGEE. This CDR3 comprises 15 residues. The CDR3 region has the DNA TGTGCCAGCAGCGTAGAACCAGGGTTTGGAAACACCATATATTTT. This codes for CASSVEPGFGNTIYF.

The chain has TRBV5-1 and TRBJ2-7, with TRBD1 matching 8 bases. Germline V lookup: CDR1 SGHRS, CDR2 YFSETQ. This CDR3 contains 14 residues. V was clipped by 6 bases and J by 1 base; unmatched bases: 6. The DNA for the CDR3 is TGCGCCAGCACCGGGACAGGAGGGTCCTACGAGCAGTACTTC. The encoded protein is CASTGTGGSYEQYF.

This clone has more than one count but fewer than ten. This rearrangement joins TRBV29-1 to TRBJ2-2, with 9 bases lining up with TRBD1. The CDR3 has 15 residues. V trimming: 7 bases; J trimming: 4 bases; junction bases outside the gene matches: 10. Per germline, CDR1 SQVTM and CDR2 ANQGSEA. The CDR3 is CSGVGGQGSTGELFF. For the CDR3, the DNA is TGCAGCGGGGTGGGGGGACAGGGTAGCACCGGGGAGCTGTTTTTT.

The chain couples TRBV9 to TRBJ2-7; 10 positions agree with TRBD1. The germline gives CDR1 SGDLS, CDR2 YYNGEE. The CDR3 is 15 amino acids. J gave up 0 bases and V 3 bases, and 3 bases lay outside the gene matches. The CDR3 is CASSGGQGPSYEQYF. CDR3 bases: TGTGCCAGCAGCGGGGGACAGGGGCCCTCCTACGAGCAGTACTTC.

The chain joins TRBV9 to TRBJ1-2, with D possibly matching TRBD1 (6 bases). CDR1 is SGDLS and CDR2 is YYNGEE in the germline V gene. The CDR3 loop spans 13 amino acids. V was cut by 6 bases and J by 2 bases, with 11 bases left in between. The CDR3 DNA follows: TGTGCCAGCAACAGAGACAGGAACTATGGCTACACCTTC. Residues: CASNRDRNYGYTF.

This clone was detected a few times. The chain employs TRBV28 and TRBJ2-7; 8 nucleotides match TRBD1. Trimming took 4 bases from V and 1 from J; bases not matched to a gene: 6. This CDR3 comprises 15 residues. Germline CDR1 reads MDHEN; CDR2 reads SYDVKM. The CDR3 DNA reads TGTGCCAGCAGTTCTGGACAGGGCCCTTCCTACGAGCAGTACTTC. Translation gives CASSSGQGPSYEQYF.

V and J are TRBV9 and TRBJ1-2; D is undetermined. V was shortened by 4 bases and J by 3 bases, with 13 bases between the two germline ends. The CDR3 extends over 14 amino acids. Looked up from germline, CDR1 is SGDLS and CDR2 is YYNGEE. The CDR3 DNA follows: TGTGCCAGCAGCACTTCGACAAGAGACTATGGCTACACCTTC. This gives the protein CASSTSTRDYGYTF.

The J gene is TRBJ1-6, the V gene TRBV7-9, with a tentative D call TRBD1 (5 bases). V was shortened by 5 bases and J by 8 bases, with 16 bases between the two germline ends. The germline gives CDR1 SEHNR, CDR2 FQNEAQ (reference sequence). The CDR3 contains 15 residues. CDR3 coding DNA: TGTGCCAGCAGCACGCGGGACTTTGTGGATTCACCCCTCCACTTT. It translates to CASSTRDFVDSPLHF. The complete variable domain, with remaining parts taken from reference TRBV7-9 and TRBJ1-6, reads DTGVSQNPRHKITKRGQNVTFRCDPISEHNRLYWYRQTLGQGPEFLTYFQNEAQLEKSRLLSDRFSAERPKGSFSTLEIQRTEQGDSAMYLCASSTRDFVDSPLHFGNGTRLTVT.

This clone came up once. The rearrangement joins TRBV7-2 to TRBJ1-2; D perhaps matches TRBD1 (6 bases). CDR1 is SGHTA, CDR2 FQGNSA, per germline. The CDR3 covers 16 residues. The V end lost 1 base, the J end lost 7 bases, and 19 bases lay between the germline ends. CDR3 residues: CASSLEAVGRGSGYTF. As DNA, the CDR3 is TGTGCCAGCAGCTTAGAAGCTGTAGGCAGGGGATCTGGCTACACCTTC. Full variable domain (missing parts from reference TRBV7-2 and TRBJ1-2): GAGVSQSPSNKVTEKGKDVELRCDPISGHTALYWYRQSLGQGLEFLIYFQGNSAPDKSGLPSDRFSAERTGGSVSTLTIQRTQQEDSAVYLCASSLEAVGRGSGYTFGSGTRLTVV.

The chain joins TRBV28 to TRBJ2-5; 11 bases are a match to TRBD1. CDR3 size: 15 residues. V gave up 8 bases and J gave up 5 bases; unmatched junction bases: 10. Germline CDR1 and CDR2: MDHEN and SYDVKM. As DNA, the CDR3 is TGTGCCAGCGGTGGGACAGGGGGTGGTGTGGAGACCCAGTACTTC. As protein: CASGGTGGGVETQYF.

V is TRBV19 and J is TRBJ2-7; no reliable D call. V was pared by 3 bases and J by 7 bases, with 13 bases between. Germline lookup yields CDR1 LNHDA and CDR2 SQIVND (reference sequence). This CDR3 has 13 residues. The CDR3 DNA sequence: TGTGCCAGTAGTATCTTCCACCCAGGAGAGCAGTACTTC. Residues: CASSIFHPGEQYF. Full variable domain (missing parts from reference TRBV19 and TRBJ2-7): DGGITQSPKYLFRKEGQNVTLSCEQNLNHDAMYWYRQDPGQGLRLIYYSQIVNDFQKGDIAEGYSVSREKKESFPLTVTSAQKNPTAFYLCASSIFHPGEQYFGPGTRLTVT.

The rearrangement links TRBV4-3 to TRBJ1-2, with 11 bases matching TRBD1. The CDR3 runs 14 residues. CDR1 is LGHNA, CDR2 YSLEER, per germline. Trimming at V came to 1 base and at J to 7 bases, leaving 2 bases not matched to a gene. CDR3: CASSQGTGGTGYTF. CDR3 nucleotide sequence: TGCGCCAGCAGCCAAGGGACAGGGGGCACTGGCTACACCTTC.

The chain recombines TRBV7-2 with TRBJ2-5; 7 bases are shared with TRBD1. Germline CDR1 reads SGHTA; CDR2 reads FQGNSA. The V segment lost 5 bases and the J segment 8 bases; nucleotides outside the gene matches: 14. CDR3 size: 15 residues. The CDR3 DNA is TGTGCCAGCAGCCTCGTCCGGGGACAGCAAGGCACCCAGTACTTC. It translates to CASSLVRGQQGTQYF.

The rearrangement uses TRBV29-1 and TRBJ2-5; 11 bases agree with TRBD1. CDR1 is SQVTM, CDR2 ANQGSEA, per germline. With 7 bases clipped from V and 4 bases from J, the junction kept 5 bases outside the gene matches. The CDR3 is made up of 13 amino acids. CDR3 coding DNA: TGCAGCGCCCGGACAGGGGGCGCAGAGACCCAGTACTTC. Protein product: CSARTGGAETQYF.